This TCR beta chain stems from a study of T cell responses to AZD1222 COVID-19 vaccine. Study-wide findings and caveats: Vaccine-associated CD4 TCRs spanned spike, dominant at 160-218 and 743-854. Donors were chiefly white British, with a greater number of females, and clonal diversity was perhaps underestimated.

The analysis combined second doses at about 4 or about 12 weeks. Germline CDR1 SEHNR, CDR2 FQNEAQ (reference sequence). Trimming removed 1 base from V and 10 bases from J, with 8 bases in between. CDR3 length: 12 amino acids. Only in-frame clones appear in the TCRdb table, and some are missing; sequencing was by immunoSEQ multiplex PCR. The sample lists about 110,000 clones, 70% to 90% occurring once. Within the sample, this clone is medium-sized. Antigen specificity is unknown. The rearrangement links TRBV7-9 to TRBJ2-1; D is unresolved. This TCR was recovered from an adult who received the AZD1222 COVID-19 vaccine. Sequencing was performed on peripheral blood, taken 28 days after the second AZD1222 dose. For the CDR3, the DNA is TGTGCCAGCAGCTTAGACGCGAGGGAGCAGTTCTTC. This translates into CASSLDAREQFF.